This T cell receptor beta chain emerged from a study of cytomegalovirus exposure and HLA in healthy donors. The CDR3 sequence is 16 residues long. Trimming cost V 0 bases and J 1 base; bases outside gene matches: 2. Germline V gene sequence: CDR1 SGHRS, CDR2 YFSETQ. Primers: 60 Vbeta forward and 13 Jbeta reverse. Here immunoSEQ multiplex PCR was the method, and the copy in TCRdb shows in-frame clones only, minus some. The sample holds about 170,000 clones; roughly 77% are singletons and the top ten take about 1.9%. J is TRBJ2-1 and V is TRBV5-1; 9 bases agree with TRBD2. The clonotype was recovered from a woman aged 18-29 years in good health and CMV-seronegative. Sequenced material: PBMCs. This CDR3 reads CASSLDSGGSYNEQFF. The CDR3 DNA reads TGCGCCAGCAGCTTGGATAGCGGGGGTTCCTACAATGAGCAGTTCTTC.